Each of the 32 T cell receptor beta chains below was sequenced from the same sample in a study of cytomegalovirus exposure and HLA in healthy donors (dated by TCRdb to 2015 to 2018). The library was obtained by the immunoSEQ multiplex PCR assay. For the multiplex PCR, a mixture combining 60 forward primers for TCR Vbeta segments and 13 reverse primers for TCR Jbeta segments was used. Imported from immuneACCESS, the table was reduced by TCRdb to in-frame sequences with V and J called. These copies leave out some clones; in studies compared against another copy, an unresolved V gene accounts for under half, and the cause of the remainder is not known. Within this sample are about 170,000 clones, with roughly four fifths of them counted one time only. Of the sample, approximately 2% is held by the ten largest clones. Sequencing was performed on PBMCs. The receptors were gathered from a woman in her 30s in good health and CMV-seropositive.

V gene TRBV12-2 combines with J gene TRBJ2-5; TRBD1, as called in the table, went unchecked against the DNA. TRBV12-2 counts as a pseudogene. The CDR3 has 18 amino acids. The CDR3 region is CASRFAPGHRLEQETQYF. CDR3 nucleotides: TGTGCAAGTCGCTTTGCTCCGGGACACCGGTTAGAACAAGAGACCCAGTACTTC.

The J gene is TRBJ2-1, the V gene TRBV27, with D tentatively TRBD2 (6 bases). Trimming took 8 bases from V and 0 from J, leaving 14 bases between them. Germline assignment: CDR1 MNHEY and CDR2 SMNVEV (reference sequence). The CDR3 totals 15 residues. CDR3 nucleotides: TGTGCCAGCGCGCCCGGGACTCTCTCCTACAATGAGCAGTTCTTC. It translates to CASAPGTLSYNEQFF.

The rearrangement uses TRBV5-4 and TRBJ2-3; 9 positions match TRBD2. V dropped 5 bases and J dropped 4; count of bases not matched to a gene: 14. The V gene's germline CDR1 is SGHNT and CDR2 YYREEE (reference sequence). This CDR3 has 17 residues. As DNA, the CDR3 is TGTGCCAGCAGTTCAGGGTTTCTAGCGGGGAAGCCAGATACGCAGTATTTT. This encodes CASSSGFLAGKPDTQYF.

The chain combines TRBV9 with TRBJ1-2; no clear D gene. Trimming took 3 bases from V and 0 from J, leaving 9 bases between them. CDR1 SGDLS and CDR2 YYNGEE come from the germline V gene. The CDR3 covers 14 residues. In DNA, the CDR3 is TGTGCCAGCAGCGCCTATACAGCTAACTATGGCTACACCTTC. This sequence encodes CASSAYTANYGYTF.

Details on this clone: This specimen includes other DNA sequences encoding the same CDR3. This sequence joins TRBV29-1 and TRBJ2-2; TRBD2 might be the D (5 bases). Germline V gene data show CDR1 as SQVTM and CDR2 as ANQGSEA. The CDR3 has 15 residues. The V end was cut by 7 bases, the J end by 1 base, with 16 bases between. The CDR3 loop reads CSASESGGNTGELFF. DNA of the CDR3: TGCAGCGCCTCTGAGAGCGGAGGGAACACCGGGGAGCTGTTTTTT.

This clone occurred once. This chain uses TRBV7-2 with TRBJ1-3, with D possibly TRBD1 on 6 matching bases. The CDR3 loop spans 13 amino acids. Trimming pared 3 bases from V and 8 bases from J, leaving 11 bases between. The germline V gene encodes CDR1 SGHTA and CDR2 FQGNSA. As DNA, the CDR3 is TGTGCCAGCAGCTTCGGGACAACATACACCATATATTTT. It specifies CASSFGTTYTIYF.

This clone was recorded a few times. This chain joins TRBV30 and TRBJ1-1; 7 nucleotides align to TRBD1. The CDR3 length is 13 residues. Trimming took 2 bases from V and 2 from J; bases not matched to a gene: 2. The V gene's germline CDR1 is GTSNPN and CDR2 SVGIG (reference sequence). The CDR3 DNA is TGTGCCTGGAGTCGGGACAGTAACACTGAAGCTTTCTTT. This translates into CAWSRDSNTEAFF. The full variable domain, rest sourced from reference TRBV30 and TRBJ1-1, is SQTIHQWPATLVQPVGSPLSLECTVEGTSNPNLYWYRQAAGRGLQLLFYSVGIGQISSEVPQNLSASRPQDRQFILSSKKLLLSDSGFYLCAWSRDSNTEAFFGQGTRLTVV.

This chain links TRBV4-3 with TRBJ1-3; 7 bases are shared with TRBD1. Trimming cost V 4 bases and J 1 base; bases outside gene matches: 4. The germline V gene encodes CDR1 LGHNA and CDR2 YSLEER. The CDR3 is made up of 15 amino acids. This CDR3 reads CASSPHRGSGNTIYF. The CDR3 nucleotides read TGCGCCAGCAGCCCGCACAGGGGTTCTGGAAACACCATATATTTT.

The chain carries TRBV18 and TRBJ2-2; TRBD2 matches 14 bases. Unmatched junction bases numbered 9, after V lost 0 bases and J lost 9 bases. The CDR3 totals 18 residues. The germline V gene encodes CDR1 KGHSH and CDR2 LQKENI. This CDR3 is CASSPPTSGRAVRWELFF. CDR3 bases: TGTGCCAGCTCACCACCGACTAGCGGGAGGGCCGTTCGATGGGAGCTGTTTTTT.

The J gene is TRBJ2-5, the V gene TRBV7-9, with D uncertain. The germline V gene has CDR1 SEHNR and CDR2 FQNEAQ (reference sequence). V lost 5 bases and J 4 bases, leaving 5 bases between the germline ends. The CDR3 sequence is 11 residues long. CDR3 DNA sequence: TGTGCCAGCAGCCACGGAGAGACCCAGTACTTC. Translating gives CASSHGETQYF.

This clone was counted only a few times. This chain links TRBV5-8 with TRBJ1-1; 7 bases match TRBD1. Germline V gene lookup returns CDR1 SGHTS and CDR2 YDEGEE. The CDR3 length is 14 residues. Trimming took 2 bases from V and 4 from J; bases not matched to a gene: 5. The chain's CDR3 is CASSLRGLGTEAFF. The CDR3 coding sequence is TGTGCCAGCAGCTTAAGGGGGCTGGGCACTGAAGCTTTCTTT.

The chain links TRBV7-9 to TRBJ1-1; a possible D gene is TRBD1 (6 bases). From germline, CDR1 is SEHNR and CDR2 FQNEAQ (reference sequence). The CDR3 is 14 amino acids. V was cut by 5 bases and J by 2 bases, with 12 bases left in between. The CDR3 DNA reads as TGTGCCAGCAGCATACGGGGACAAAACACTGAAGCTTTCTTT. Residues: CASSIRGQNTEAFF.

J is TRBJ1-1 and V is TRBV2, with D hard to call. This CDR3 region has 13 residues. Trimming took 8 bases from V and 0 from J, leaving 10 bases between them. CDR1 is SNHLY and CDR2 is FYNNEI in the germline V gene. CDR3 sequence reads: CASQEDLNTEAFF. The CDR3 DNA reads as TGTGCCAGCCAGGAGGACTTGAACACTGAAGCTTTCTTT.

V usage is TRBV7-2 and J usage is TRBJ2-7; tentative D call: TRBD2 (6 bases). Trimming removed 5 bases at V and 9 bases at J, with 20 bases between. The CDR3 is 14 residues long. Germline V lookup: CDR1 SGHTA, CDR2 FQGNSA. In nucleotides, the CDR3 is TGTGCCAGCAGCACCGAAACTAGCTTCCATGGGCAGTACTTC. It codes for CASSTETSFHGQYF. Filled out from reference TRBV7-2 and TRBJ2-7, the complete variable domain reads GAGVSQSPSNKVTEKGKDVELRCDPISGHTALYWYRQSLGQGLEFLIYFQGNSAPDKSGLPSDRFSAERTGGSVSTLTIQRTQQEDSAVYLCASSTETSFHGQYFGPGTRLTVT.

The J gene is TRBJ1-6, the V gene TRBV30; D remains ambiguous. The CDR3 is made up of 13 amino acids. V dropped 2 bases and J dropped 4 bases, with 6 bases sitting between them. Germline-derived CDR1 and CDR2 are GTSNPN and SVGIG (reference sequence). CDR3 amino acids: CAWSPLYNSPLHF. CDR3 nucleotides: TGTGCCTGGAGTCCCCTTTATAATTCACCCCTCCACTTT.

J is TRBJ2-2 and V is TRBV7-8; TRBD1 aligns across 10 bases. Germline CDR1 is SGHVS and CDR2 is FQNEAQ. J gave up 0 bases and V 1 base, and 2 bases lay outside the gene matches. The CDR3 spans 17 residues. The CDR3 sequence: CASSLVGTGANTGELFF. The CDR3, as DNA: TGTGCCAGCAGCTTAGTGGGGACAGGGGCGAACACCGGGGAGCTGTTTTTT.

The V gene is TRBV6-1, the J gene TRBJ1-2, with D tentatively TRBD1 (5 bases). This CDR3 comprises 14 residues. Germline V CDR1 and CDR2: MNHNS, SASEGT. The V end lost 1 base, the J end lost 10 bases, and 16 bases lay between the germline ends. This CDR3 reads CASSEGHRSFAYTF. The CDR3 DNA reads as TGTGCCAGCAGTGAAGGTCACAGGTCCTTTGCCTACACCTTC.

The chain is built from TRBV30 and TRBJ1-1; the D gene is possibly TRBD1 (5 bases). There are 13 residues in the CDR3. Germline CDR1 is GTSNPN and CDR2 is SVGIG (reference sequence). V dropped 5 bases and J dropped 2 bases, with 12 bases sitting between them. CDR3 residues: CAWGGKYNTEAFF. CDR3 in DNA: TGTGCCTGGGGGGGGAAATACAACACTGAAGCTTTCTTT.

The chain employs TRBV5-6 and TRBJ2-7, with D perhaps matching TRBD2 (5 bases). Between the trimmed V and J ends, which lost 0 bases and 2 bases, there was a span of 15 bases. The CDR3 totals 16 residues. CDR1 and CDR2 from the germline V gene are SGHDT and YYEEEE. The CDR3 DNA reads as TGTGCCAGCAGCTTGGCGAGGAGGCTCCATACCTACGAGCAGTACTTC. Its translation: CASSLARRLHTYEQYF.

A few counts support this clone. The CDR3 DNA follows: TGTGCCAGCAGCCAAGTCCAGGACTTTGCCCGGGGCACTGAAGCTTTCTTT. The encoded protein is CASSQVQDFARGTEAFF. The chain uses TRBV14 and TRBJ1-1; D uncertain. The CDR3 length is 17 residues. Germline lookup yields CDR1 SGHDN and CDR2 FVKESK. V lost 1 base to trimming and J lost 4 bases, with 19 bases between them. The variable domain in full, completed from reference TRBV14 and TRBJ1-1, reads EAGVTQFPSHSVIEKGQTVTLRCDPISGHDNLYWYRRVMGKEIKFLLHFVKESKQDESGMPNNRFLAERTGGTYSTLKVQPAELEDSGVYFCASSQVQDFARGTEAFFGQGTRLTVV.

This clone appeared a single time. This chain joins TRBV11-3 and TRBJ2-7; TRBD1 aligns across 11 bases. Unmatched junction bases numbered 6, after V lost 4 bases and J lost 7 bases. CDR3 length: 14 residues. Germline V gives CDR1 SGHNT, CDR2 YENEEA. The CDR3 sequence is CASSSAGTGGEQYF. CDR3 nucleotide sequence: TGTGCCAGCAGCTCAGCCGGGACAGGGGGTGAGCAGTACTTC.

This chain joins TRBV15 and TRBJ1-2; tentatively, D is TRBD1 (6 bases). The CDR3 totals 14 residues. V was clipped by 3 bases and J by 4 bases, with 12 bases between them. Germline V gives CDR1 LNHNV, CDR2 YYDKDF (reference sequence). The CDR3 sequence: CATSRVGTSYGYTF. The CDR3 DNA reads TGTGCCACCAGCAGGGTCGGGACAAGCTATGGCTACACCTTC. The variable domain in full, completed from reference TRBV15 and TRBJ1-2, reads DAMVIQNPRYQVTQFGKPVTLSCSQTLNHNVMYWYQQKSSQAPKLLFHYYDKDFNNEADTPDNFQSRRPNTSFCFLDIRSPGLGDTAMYLCATSRVGTSYGYTFGSGTRLTVV.

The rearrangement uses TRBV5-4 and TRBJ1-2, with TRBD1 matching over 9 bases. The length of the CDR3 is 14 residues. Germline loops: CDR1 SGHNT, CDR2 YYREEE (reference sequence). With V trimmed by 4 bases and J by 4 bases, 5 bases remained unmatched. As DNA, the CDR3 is TGTGCCAGCAGCCCGGACAGGGGATCCTATGGCTACACCTTC. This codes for CASSPDRGSYGYTF.

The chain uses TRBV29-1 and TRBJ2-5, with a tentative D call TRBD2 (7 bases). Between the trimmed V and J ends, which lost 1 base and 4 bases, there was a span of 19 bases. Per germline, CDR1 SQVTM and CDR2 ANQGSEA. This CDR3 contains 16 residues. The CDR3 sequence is CSVEGPTGRGGETQYF. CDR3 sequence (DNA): TGCAGCGTTGAAGGTCCGACTGGGAGGGGGGGAGAGACCCAGTACTTC.

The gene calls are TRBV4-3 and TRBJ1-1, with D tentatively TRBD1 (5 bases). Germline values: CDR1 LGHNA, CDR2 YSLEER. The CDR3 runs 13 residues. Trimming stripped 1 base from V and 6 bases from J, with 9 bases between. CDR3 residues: CASSQVGGAEAFF. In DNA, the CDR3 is TGCGCCAGCAGCCAAGTTGGGGGGGCTGAAGCTTTCTTT.

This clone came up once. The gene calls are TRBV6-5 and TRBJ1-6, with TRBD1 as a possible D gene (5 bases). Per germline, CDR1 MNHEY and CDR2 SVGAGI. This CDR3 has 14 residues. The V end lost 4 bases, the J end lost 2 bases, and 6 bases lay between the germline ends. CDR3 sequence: CASSSGAYNSPLHF. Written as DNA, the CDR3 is TGTGCCAGCAGTTCGGGGGCCTATAATTCACCCCTCCACTTT.

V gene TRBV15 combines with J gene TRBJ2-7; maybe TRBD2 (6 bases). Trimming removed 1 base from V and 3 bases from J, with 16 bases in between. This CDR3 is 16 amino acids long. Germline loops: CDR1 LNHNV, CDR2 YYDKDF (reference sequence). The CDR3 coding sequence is TGTGCCACCAGCAGAGGGGCTGGGGGGTACCGCTACGAGCAGTACTTC. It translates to CATSRGAGGYRYEQYF.

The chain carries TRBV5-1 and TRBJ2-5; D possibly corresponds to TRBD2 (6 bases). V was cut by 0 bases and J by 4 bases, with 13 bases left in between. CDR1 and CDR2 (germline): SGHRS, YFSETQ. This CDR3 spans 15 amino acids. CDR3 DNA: TGCGCCAGCAGCTTGGGGGCCGCGGGACGAGAGACCCAGTACTTC. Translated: CASSLGAAGRETQYF.

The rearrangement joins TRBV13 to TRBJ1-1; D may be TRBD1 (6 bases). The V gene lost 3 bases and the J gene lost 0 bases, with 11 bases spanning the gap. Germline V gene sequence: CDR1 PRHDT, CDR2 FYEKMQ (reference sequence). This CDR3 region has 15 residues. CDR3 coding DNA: TGTGCCAGCAGCTTTACAGGGTGGATGAACACTGAAGCTTTCTTT. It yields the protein CASSFTGWMNTEAFF.

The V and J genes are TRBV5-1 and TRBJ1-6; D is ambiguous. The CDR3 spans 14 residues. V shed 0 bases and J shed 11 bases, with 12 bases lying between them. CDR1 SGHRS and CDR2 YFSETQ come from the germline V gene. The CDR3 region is CASSLDSHGAPLHF. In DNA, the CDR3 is TGCGCCAGCAGCTTGGACAGCCACGGGGCACCCCTCCACTTT.

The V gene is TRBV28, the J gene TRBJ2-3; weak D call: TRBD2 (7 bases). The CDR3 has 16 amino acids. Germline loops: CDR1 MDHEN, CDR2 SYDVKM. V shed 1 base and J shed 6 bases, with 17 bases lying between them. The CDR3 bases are TGTGCCAGCAGTTTATTCCGCCGGGGGGCAGGTGATACGCAGTATTTT. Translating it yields CASSLFRRGAGDTQYF. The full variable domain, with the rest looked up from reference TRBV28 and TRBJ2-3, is DVKVTQSSRYLVKRTGEKVFLECVQDMDHENMFWYRQDPGLGLRLIYFSYDVKMKEKGDIPEGYSVSREKKERFSLILESASTNQTSMYLCASSLFRRGAGDTQYFGPGTRLTVL.

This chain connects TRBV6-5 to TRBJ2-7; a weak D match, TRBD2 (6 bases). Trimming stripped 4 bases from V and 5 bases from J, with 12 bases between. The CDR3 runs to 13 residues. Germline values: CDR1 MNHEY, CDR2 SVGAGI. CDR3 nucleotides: TGTGCCAGCAGTTTCGGTCGGGGGAACGAGCAGTACTTC. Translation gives CASSFGRGNEQYF.